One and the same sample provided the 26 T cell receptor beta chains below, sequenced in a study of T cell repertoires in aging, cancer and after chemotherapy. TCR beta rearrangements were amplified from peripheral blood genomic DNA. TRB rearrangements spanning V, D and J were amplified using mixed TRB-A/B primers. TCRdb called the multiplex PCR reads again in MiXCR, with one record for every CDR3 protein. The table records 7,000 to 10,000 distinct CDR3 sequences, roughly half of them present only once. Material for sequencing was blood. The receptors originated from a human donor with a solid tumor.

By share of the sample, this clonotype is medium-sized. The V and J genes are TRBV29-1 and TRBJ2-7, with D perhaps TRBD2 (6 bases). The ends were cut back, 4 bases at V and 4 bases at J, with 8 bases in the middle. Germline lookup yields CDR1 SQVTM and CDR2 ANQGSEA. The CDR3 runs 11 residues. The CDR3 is CSVASVYEQYF. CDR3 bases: TGCAGCGTTGCTAGCGTATACGAGCAGTACTTC.

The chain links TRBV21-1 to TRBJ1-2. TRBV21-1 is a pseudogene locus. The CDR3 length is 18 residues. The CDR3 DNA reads TGTGCCAGCAGCAAACAGCAATCTTCGGGACTGCATAACTATGGCTACACCTTC. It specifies CASSKQQSSGLHNYGYTF.

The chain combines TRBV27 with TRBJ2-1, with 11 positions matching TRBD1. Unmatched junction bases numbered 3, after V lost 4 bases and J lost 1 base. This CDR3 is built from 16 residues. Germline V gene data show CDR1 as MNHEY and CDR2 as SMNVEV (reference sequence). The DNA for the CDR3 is TGTGCCAGCAGTTCGGGACAGGGGGGGTCCTACAATGAGCAGTTCTTC. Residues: CASSSGQGGSYNEQFF.

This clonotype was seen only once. DNA for the CDR3: TGCAGTGCTAGAGTTGGAGAGACCCAGTACTTC. Encoded protein: CSARVGETQYF. This sequence joins TRBV20-1 and TRBJ2-5; no definite D call. Trimming left V 1 base short and J 4 bases short, with 4 bases between. CDR1 and CDR2 from the germline V gene are DFQATT and SNEGSKA (reference sequence). The CDR3 is made up of 11 amino acids.

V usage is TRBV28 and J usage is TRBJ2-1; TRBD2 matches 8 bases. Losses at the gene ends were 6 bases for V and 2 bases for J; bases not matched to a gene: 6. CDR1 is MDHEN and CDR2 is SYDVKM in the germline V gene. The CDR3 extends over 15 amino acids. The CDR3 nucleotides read TGTGCCAGCAGCTTACTAGCGGCAGCCTACAATGAGCAGTTCTTC. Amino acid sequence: CASSLLAAAYNEQFF.

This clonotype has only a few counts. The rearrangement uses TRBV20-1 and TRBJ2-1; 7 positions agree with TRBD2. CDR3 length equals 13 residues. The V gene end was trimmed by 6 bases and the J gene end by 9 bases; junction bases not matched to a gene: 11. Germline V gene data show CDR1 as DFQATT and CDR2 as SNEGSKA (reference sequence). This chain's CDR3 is CSALRGREIEQFF. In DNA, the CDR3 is TGCAGTGCCCTTCGCGGGAGAGAGATTGAGCAGTTCTTC.

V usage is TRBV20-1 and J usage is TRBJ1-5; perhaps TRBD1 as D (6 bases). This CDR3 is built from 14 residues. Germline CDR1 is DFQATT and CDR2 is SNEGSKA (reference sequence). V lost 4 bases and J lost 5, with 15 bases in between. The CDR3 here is CSATPGQTYQPQHF. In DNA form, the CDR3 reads TGCAGTGCTACCCCCGGACAGACCTATCAGCCCCAGCATTTT.

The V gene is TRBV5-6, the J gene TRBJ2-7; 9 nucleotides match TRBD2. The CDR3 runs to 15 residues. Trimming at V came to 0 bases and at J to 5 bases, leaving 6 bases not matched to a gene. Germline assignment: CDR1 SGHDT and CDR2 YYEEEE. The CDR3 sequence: CASSLEGGRVNEQYF. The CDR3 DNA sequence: TGTGCCAGCAGCTTGGAGGGCGGGAGGGTCAACGAGCAGTACTTC.

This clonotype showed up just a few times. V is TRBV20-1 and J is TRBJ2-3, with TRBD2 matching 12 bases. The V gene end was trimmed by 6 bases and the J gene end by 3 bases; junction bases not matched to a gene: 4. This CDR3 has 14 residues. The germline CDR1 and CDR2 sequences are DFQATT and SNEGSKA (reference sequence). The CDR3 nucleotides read TGCAGTGCCTTAGGACTAGCGGGGACAGATACGCAGTATTTT. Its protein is CSALGLAGTDTQYF.

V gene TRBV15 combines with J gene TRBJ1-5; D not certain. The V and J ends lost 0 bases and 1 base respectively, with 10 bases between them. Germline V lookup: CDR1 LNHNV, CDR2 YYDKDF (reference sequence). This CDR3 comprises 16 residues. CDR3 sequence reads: CATSRETAASNQPQHF. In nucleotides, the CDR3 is TGTGCCACCAGCAGAGAGACCGCGGCAAGCAATCAGCCCCAGCATTTT.

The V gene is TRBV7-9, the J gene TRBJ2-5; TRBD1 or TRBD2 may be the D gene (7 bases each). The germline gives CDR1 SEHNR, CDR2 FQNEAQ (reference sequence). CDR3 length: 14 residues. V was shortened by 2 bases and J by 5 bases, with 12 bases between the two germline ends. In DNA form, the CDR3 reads TGTGCCAGCAGCTTAAACCAGGGGGGGGAGACCCAGTACTTC. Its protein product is CASSLNQGGETQYF.

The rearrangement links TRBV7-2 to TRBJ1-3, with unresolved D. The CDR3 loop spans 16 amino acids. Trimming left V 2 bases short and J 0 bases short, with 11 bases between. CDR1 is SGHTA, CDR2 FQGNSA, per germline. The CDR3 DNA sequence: TGTGCCAGCAGCTTATCCCCGACCTTCTCTGGAAACACCATATATTTT. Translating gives CASSLSPTFSGNTIYF.

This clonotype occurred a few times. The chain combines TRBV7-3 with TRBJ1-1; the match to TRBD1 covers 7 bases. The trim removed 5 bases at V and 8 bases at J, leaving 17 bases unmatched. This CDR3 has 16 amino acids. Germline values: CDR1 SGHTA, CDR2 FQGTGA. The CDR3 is CASSPEGALPAGEAFF. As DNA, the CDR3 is TGTGCCAGCAGCCCTGAGGGGGCCCTACCGGCGGGAGAAGCTTTCTTT.

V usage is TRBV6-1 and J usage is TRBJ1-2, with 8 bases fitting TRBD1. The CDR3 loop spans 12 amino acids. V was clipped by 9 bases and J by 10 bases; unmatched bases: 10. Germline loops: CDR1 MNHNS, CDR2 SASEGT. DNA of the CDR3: TGTGCCAGTTCGAGGGACAGGTGGGACTACACCTTC. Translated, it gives CASSRDRWDYTF.

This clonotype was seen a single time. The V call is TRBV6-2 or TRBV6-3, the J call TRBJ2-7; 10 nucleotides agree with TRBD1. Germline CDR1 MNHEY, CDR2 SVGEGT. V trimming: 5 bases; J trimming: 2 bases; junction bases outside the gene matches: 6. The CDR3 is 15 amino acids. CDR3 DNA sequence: TGTGCCAGCAGTCCCACCGGGACAGGGGCCTACGAGCAGTACTTC. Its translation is CASSPTGTGAYEQYF.

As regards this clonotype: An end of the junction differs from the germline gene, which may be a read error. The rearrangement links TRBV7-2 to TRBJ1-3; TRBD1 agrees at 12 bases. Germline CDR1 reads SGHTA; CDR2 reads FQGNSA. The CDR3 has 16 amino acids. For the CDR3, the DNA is TGTGCCAGCAGCTTAATGGGACAGGGGGCTGGAGACACCATATATTTT. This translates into CASSLMGQGAGDTIYF.

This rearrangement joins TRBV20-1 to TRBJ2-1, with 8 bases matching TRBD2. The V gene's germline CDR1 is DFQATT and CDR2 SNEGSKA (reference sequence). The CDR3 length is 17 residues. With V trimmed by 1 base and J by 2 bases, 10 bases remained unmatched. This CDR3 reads CSARVFREGRPYNEQFF. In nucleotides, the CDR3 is TGCAGTGCTAGAGTTTTCCGGGAGGGCCGTCCCTACAATGAGCAGTTCTTC.

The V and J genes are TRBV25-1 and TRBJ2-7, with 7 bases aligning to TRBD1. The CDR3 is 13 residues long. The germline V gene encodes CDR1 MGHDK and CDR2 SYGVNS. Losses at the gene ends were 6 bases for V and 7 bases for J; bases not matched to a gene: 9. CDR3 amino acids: CASSQNTGDEQYF. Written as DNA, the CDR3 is TGTGCCAGCAGCCAAAACACAGGGGATGAGCAGTACTTC.

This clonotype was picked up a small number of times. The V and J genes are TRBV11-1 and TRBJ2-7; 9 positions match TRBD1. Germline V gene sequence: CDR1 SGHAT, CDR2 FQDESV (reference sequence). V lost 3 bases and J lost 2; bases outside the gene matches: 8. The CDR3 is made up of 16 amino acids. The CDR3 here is CASSLGQGWGAYEQYF. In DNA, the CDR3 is TGTGCCAGCAGCTTGGGACAGGGCTGGGGAGCCTACGAGCAGTACTTC.

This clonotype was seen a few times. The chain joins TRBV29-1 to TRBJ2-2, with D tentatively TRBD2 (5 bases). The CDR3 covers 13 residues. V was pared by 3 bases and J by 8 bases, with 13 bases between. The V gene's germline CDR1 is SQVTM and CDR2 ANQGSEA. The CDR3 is CSVEWTSGGELFF. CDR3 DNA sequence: TGCAGCGTTGAGTGGACTTCGGGGGGGGAGCTGTTTTTT.

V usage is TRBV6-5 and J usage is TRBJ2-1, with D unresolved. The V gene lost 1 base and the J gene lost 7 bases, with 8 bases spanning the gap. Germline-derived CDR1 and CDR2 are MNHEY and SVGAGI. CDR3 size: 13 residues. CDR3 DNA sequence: TGTGCCAGCAGTTACTTGAGGCTTAATGAGCAGTTCTTC. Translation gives CASSYLRLNEQFF.

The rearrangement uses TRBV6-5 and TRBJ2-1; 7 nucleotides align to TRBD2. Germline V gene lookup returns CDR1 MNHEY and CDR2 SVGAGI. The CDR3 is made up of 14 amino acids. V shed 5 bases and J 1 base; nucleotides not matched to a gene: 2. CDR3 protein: CASSEGLSYNEQFF. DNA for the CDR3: TGTGCCAGCAGTGAGGGACTATCCTACAATGAGCAGTTCTTC.

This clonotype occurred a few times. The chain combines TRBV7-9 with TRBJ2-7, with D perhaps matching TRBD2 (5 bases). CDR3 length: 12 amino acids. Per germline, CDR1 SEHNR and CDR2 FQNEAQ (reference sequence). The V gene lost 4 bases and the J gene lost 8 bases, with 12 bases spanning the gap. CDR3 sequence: CASSSDSAKQYF. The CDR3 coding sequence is TGTGCCAGCAGCTCGGACTCCGCGAAGCAGTACTTC.

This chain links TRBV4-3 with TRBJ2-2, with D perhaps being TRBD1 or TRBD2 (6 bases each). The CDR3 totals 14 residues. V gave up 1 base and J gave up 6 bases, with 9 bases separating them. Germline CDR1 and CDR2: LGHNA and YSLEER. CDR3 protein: CASSQVEGAGELFF. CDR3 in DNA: TGCGCCAGCAGCCAAGTGGAGGGGGCCGGGGAGCTGTTTTTT.

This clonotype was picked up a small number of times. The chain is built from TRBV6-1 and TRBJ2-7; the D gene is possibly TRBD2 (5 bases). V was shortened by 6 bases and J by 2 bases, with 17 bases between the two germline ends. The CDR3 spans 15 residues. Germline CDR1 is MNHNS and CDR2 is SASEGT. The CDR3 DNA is TGTGCCAGCAGAGTCAACGGGATCAGCCCCTACGAGCAGTACTTC. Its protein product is CASRVNGISPYEQYF.

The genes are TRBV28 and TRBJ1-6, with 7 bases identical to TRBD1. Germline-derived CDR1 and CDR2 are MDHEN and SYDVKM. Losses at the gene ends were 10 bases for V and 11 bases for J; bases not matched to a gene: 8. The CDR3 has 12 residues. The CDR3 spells CAIGTASAPLHF. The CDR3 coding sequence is TGTGCCATCGGGACAGCCTCTGCACCCCTCCACTTT.